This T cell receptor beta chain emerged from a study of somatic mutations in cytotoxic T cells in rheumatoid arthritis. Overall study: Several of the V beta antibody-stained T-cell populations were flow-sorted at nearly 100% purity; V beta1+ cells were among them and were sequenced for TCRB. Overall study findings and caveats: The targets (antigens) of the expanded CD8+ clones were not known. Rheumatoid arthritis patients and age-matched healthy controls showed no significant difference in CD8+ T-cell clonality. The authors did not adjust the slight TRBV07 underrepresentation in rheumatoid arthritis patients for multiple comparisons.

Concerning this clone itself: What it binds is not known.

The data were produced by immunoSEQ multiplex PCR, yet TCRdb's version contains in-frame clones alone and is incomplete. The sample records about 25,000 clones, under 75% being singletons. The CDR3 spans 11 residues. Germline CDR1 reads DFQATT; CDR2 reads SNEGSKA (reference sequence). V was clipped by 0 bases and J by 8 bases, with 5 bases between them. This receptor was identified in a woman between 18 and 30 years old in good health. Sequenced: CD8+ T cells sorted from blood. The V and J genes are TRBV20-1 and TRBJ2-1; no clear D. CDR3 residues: CSARDWHEQFF. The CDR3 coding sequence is TGCAGTGCTAGAGATTGGCATGAGCAGTTCTTC.